Detailed here is one TCR beta chain. Trimming left V 4 bases short and J 5 bases short, with 12 bases between. CDR1 SNHLY and CDR2 FYNNEI come from the germline V gene. This CDR3 spans 14 amino acids. TCRdb keeps only in-frame clones here, not all; method: immunoSEQ multiplex PCR. There are approximately 65,000 clones in the sample; under 95% occur only once, and less than 1.5% lies in the top ten. This entry comes from a study of T cell changes during pregnancy in multiple sclerosis. This sequence was found in a female donor in good health, enrolled as a control in a pregnancy study. Specimen: peripheral blood, collected in the third trimester of pregnancy. The gene calls are TRBV2 and TRBJ1-5; D is unresolved. The CDR3 coding sequence is TGTGCCAGCAGTGCCGGCACAGCTGATCAGCCCCAGCATTTT. It is translated as CASSAGTADQPQHF.